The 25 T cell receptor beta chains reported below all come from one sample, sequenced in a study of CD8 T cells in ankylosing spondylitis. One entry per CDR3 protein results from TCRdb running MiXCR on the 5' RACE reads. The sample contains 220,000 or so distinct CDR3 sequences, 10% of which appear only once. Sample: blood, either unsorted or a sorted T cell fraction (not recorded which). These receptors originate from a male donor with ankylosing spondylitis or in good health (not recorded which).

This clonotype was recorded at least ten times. The CDR3, as DNA: TGTGCCAGCAGTGGGACAGGGGATGGTTCACCCCTCCACTTT. Translation: CASSGTGDGSPLHF. This chain uses TRBV12-3 or TRBV12-4 with TRBJ1-6, with 10 bases lining up with TRBD1. The CDR3 consists of 14 residues. V dropped 5 bases and J dropped 9; count of bases not matched to a gene: 4.

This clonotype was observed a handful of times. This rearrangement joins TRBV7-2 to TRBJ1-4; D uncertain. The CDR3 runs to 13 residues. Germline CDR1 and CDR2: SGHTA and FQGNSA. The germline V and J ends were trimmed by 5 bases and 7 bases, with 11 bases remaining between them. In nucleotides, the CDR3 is TGTGCCAGCAGCCAATTTACGGGTGAAAAACTGTTTTTT. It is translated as CASSQFTGEKLFF.

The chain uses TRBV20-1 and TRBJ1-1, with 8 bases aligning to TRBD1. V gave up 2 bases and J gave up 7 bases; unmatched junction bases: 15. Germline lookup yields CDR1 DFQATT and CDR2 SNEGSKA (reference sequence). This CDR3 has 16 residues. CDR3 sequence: CSARPSPEWTGLEAFF. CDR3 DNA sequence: TGCAGTGCTAGACCCTCCCCCGAGTGGACAGGGCTTGAAGCTTTCTTT.

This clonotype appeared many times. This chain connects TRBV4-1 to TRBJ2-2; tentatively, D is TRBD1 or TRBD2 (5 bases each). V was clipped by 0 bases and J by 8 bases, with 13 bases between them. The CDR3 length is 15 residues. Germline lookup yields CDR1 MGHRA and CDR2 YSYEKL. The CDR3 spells CASSQEGTSPGELFF. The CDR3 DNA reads TGCGCCAGCAGCCAAGAGGGGACCTCCCCAGGGGAGCTGTTTTTT.

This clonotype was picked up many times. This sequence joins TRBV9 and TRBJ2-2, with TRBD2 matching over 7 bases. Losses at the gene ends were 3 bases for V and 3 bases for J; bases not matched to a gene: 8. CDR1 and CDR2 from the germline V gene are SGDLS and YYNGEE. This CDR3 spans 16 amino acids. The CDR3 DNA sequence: TGTGCCAGCAGCGCCGGCCCTAGCGGCTACACCGGGGAGCTGTTTTTT. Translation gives CASSAGPSGYTGELFF.

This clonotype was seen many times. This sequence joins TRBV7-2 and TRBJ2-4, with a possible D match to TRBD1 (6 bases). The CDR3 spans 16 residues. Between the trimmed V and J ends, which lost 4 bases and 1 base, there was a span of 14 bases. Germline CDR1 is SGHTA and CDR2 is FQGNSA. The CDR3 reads CASSSPGESAKNIQYF. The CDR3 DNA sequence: TGTGCCAGCAGCTCTCCAGGGGAGTCGGCCAAAAACATTCAGTACTTC.

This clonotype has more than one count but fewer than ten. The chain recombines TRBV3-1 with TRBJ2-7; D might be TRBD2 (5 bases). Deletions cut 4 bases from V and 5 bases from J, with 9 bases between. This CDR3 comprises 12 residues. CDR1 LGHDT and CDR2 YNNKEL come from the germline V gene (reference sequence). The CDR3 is CASSRGRNEQYF. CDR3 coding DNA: TGTGCCAGCAGCCGAGGGCGAAACGAGCAGTACTTC.

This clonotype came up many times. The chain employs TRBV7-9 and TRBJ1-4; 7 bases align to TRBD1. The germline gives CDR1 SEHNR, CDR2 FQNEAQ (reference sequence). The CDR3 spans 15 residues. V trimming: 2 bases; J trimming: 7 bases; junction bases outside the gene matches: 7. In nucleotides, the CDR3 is TGTGCCAGCAGCTTATATTTACAGGGGAGTGAAAAACTGTTTTTT. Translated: CASSLYLQGSEKLFF.

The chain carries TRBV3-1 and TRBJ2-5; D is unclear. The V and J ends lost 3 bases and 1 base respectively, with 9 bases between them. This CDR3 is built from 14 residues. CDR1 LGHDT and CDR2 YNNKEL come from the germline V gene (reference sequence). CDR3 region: CASSHATSQETQYF. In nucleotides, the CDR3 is TGTGCCAGCAGCCACGCCACAAGCCAAGAGACCCAGTACTTC.

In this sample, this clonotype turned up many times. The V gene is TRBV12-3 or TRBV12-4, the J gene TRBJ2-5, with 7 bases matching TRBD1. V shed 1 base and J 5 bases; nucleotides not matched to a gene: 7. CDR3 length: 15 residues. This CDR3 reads CASSLGTGVWETQYF. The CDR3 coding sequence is TGTGCCAGCAGTTTAGGAACAGGGGTATGGGAGACCCAGTACTTC.

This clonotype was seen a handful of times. The CDR3 is CASSFEETYEQYF. The CDR3 coding sequence is TGTGCCAGCAGTTTCGAGGAGACCTACGAGCAGTACTTC. This chain joins TRBV12-3 or TRBV12-4 and TRBJ2-7; D gene unclear. Trimming took 3 bases from V and 2 from J, leaving 8 bases between them. This CDR3 spans 13 amino acids.

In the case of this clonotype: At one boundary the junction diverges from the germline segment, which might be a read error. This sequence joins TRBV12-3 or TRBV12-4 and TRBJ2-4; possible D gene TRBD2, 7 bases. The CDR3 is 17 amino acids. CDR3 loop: CVSSFIRGDTPKNIQYF. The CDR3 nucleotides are TGTGTCAGCAGTTTCATCCGGGGGGACACACCCAAAAACATTCAGTACTTC.

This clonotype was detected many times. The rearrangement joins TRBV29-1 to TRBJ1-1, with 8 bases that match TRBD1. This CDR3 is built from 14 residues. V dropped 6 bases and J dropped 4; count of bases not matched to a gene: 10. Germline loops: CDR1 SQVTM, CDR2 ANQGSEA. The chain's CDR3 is CSVPTGAVGTEAFF. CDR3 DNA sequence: TGCAGCGTCCCGACAGGGGCCGTTGGCACTGAAGCTTTCTTT.

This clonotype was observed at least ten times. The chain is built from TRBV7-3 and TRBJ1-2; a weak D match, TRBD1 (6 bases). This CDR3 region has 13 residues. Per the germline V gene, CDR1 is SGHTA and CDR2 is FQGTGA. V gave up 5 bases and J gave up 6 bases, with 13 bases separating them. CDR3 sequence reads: CASSRPNRDGYTF. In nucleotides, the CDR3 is TGTGCCAGCAGCCGACCGAACAGGGATGGCTACACCTTC.

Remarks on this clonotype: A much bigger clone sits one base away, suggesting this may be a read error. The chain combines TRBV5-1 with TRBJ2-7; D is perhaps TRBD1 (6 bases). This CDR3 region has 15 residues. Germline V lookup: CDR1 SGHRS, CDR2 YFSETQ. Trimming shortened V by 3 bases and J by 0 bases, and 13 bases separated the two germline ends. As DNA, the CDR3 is TGCGCCAGCAGCTCTCAGAGGGGGAGCTCCTACGAGCAGTACTTC. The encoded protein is CASSSQRGSSYEQYF. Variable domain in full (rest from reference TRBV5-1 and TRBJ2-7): KAGVTQTPRYLIKTRGQQVTLSCSPISGHRSVSWYQQTPGQGLQFLFEYFSETQRNKGNFPGRFSGRQFSNSRSEMNVSTLELGDSALYLCASSSQRGSSYEQYFGPGTRLTVT.

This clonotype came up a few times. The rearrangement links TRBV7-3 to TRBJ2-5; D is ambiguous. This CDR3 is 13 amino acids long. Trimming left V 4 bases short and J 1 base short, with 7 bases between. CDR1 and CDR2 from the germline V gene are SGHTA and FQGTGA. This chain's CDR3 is CASSSTPQETQYF. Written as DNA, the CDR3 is TGTGCCAGCAGCTCCACTCCCCAAGAGACCCAGTACTTC.

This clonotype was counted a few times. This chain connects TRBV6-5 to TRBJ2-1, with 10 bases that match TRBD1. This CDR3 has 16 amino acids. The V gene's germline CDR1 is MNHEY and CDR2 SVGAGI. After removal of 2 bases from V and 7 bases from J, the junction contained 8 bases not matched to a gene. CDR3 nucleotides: TGTGCCAGCAGTTACGGGGGACAGGGGAGGGGGAATGAGCAGTTCTTC. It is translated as CASSYGGQGRGNEQFF.

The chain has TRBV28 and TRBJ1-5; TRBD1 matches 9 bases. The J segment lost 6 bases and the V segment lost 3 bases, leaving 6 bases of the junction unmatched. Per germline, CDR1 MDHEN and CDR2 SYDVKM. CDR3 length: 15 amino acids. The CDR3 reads CASSFRDREVQPQHF. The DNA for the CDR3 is TGTGCCAGCAGTTTCCGGGACAGGGAGGTTCAGCCCCAGCATTTT.

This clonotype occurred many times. CDR3 in DNA: TGTGCCACCAGTGCAAGTCTAAGCTCTGGGGCCAACGTCCTGACTTTC. It is translated as CATSASLSSGANVLTF. The chain couples TRBV24-1 to TRBJ2-6; no clear D gene. Trimming shortened V by 5 bases and J by 0 bases, and 10 bases separated the two germline ends. Germline CDR1 is KGHDR and CDR2 is SFDVKD. This CDR3 spans 16 amino acids.

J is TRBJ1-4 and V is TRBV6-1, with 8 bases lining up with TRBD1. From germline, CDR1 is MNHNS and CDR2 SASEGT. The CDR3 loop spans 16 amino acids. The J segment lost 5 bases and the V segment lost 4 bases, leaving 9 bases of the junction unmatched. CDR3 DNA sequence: TGTGCCAGCAGTGGGGGGACAGGCCCTGCGAATGAAAAACTGTTTTTT. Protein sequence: CASSGGTGPANEKLFF.

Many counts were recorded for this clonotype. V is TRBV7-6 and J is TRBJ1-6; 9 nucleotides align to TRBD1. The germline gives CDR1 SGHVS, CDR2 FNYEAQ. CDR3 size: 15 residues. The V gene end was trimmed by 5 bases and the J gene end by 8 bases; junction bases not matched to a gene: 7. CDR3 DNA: TGTGCCAGCAGCCCCCGGGACAGGGCAGATTCACCCCTCCACTTT. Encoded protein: CASSPRDRADSPLHF. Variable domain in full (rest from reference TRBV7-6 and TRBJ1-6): GAGVSQSPRYKVTKRGQDVALRCDPISGHVSLYWYRQALGQGPEFLTYFNYEAQQDKSGLPNDRFSAERPEGSISTLTIQRTEQRDSAMYRCASSPRDRADSPLHFGNGTRLTVT.

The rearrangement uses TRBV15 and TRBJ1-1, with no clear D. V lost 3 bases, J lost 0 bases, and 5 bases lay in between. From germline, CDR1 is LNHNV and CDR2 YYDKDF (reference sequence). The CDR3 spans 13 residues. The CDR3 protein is CATSRQLNTEAFF. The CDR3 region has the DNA TGTGCCACCAGCAGGCAGCTGAACACTGAAGCTTTCTTT.

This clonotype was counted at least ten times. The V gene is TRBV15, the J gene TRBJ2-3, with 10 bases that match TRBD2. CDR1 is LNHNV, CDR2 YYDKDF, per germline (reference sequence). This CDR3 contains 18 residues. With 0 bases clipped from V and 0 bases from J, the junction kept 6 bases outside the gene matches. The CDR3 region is CATSRDRSGGESTDTQYF. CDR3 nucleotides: TGTGCCACCAGCAGAGATCGGAGCGGGGGGGAAAGCACAGATACGCAGTATTTT.

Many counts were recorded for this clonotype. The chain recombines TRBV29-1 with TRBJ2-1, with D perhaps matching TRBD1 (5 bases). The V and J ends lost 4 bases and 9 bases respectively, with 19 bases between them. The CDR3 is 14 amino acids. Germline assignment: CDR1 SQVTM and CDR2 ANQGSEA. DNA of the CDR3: TGCAGCGTTGTTGGCAGGGAAGTTGGGCGTGAGCAGTTCTTC. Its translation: CSVVGREVGREQFF.

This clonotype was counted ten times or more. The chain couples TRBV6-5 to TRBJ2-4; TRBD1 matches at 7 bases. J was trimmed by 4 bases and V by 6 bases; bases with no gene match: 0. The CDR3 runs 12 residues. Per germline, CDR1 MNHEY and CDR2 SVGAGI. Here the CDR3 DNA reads TGTGCCAGCAGGGACAGGAAAAACATTCAGTACTTC. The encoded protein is CASRDRKNIQYF.